Sequencing of this T cell receptor beta chain was carried out in a study of CD8 T cells in Susac syndrome. With random hexamers, 0.5 to 1 ug RNA was reverse transcribed. From the immunoSEQ multiplex PCR reads, TCRdb called clonotypes with MiXCR, one entry per CDR3 protein. The table has about 300,000 distinct CDR3 sequences, 65% to 90% seen once; the top ten hold roughly 0.21%. The CDR3 length is 14 residues. The V end was cut by 1 base, the J end by 6 bases, with 12 bases between. CDR1 and CDR2 (germline): SGHAT, FQNNGV. Sequencing input: CD8+ T cells from PBMCs. The clonotype comes from a human donor with multiple sclerosis. The chain carries TRBV11-2 and TRBJ1-1; the D is unclear. The CDR3 region is CASSLGIGLAEAFF. In DNA, the CDR3 is TGTGCCAGCAGCTTAGGCATCGGTTTAGCTGAAGCTTTCTTT.